The T cell receptor (beta chain) described here comes from a study of T-cell reconstitution after alpha-beta-depleted transplantation in children. The J segment lost 4 bases and the V segment lost 2 bases, leaving 13 bases of the junction unmatched. The CDR3 runs 17 residues. CDR1 SGHDT and CDR2 YYEEEE come from the germline V gene. Unique molecular identifiers were incorporated when the TCRbeta library was constructed. TCRdb fed the PCR reads into MiXCR, producing one record per CDR3 protein. The data hold some 490,000 distinct CDR3 sequences, with about 12% observed a single time. Sample: PBMCs from the stem cell graft donor, taken from the stem cell graft. This receptor was taken from a human donor who donated a stem cell graft to a child with combined immunodeficiency. The rearrangement joins TRBV5-6 to TRBJ2-5, with 8 nucleotides matching TRBD1. This CDR3 reads CASSFDRGYGMGETQYF. The CDR3 DNA is TGTGCCAGCAGCTTCGACAGGGGTTACGGGATGGGAGAGACCCAGTACTTC.